Listed here are 30 T cell receptor beta chains from one sample, sequenced in a study of cytomegalovirus exposure and HLA in healthy donors. Amplification used 60 Vbeta primers and 13 Jbeta primers. Assay used: immunoSEQ multiplex PCR; TCRdb lists only in-frame clones, some missing. The sample lists about 170,000 clones, 76% occurring once. Sequenced sample: PBMCs. The receptors originated from a female donor in good health and CMV-seronegative.

This clone was seen once. The rearrangement joins TRBV11-1 to TRBJ1-1; 9 positions match TRBD1. The CDR3 extends over 16 amino acids. The V and J ends lost 6 bases and 1 base, in that order; junction bases with no gene match: 9. Germline lookup yields CDR1 SGHAT and CDR2 FQDESV (reference sequence). The CDR3 region has the DNA TGTGCCAGCAGGCGCGACACACAGGGGGCGAACACTGAAGCTTTCTTT. It is translated as CASRRDTQGANTEAFF.

The chain combines TRBV6-1 with TRBJ1-5; D is unclear. This CDR3 is built from 15 residues. Germline values: CDR1 MNHNS, CDR2 SASEGT. V lost 2 bases to trimming and J lost 0 bases, with 8 bases between them. The chain's CDR3 is CASSETEYSNQPQHF. CDR3 nucleotides: TGTGCCAGCAGTGAAACGGAGTATAGCAATCAGCCCCAGCATTTT.

This clone was picked up a small number of times. The chain is built from TRBV19 and TRBJ2-2; 8 nucleotides line up with TRBD1. This CDR3 has 16 residues. The ends lost 6 bases at V and 3 bases at J; junction bases unmatched: 9. Germline V gene data show CDR1 as LNHDA and CDR2 as SQIVND (reference sequence). As DNA, the CDR3 is TGTGCCAGTAGGCCCCTTACAGGGGGATACACCGGGGAGCTGTTTTTT. Its protein is CASRPLTGGYTGELFF.

The J gene is TRBJ1-4, the V gene TRBV5-5; weak D call: TRBD1 (5 bases). This CDR3 is 15 amino acids long. From germline, CDR1 is SGHKS and CDR2 YYEKEE (reference sequence). Trimming removed 0 bases from V and 7 bases from J, with 13 bases in between. The CDR3 loop is CASSLEGRVTEKLFF. In nucleotides, the CDR3 is TGTGCCAGCAGCTTGGAGGGCAGGGTTACTGAAAAACTGTTTTTT.

The chain employs TRBV10-3 and TRBJ1-3, with D unresolved. CDR3 length: 15 amino acids. V dropped 2 bases and J dropped 0 bases, with 8 bases sitting between them. Germline assignment: CDR1 ENHRY and CDR2 SYGVKD. CDR3 sequence (DNA): TGTGCCATCAGTGAGGCAGTTGGCTCTGGAAACACCATATATTTT. As protein: CAISEAVGSGNTIYF.

The chain employs TRBV5-1 and TRBJ2-1, with D perhaps matching TRBD2 (5 bases). The V gene lost 0 bases and the J gene lost 4 bases, with 14 bases spanning the gap. Germline assignment: CDR1 SGHRS and CDR2 YFSETQ. This CDR3 has 16 amino acids. The DNA of the CDR3 is TGCGCCAGCAGCTTGGTTTCAGGAGGACCGTACAATGAGCAGTTCTTC. It yields the protein CASSLVSGGPYNEQFF.

The chain carries TRBV7-2 and TRBJ2-7, with a possible D match to TRBD2 (5 bases). Germline values: CDR1 SGHTA, CDR2 FQGNSA. With 4 bases removed from V and 2 bases from J, the gap between germline ends came to 9 bases. The CDR3 has 13 amino acids. The CDR3 protein is CASSSRVTYEQYF. Here the CDR3 DNA reads TGTGCCAGCAGCTCGCGGGTCACCTACGAGCAGTACTTC.

This chain uses TRBV7-9 with TRBJ1-4; 7 bases line up with TRBD1. There are 16 residues in the CDR3. The germline gives CDR1 SEHNR, CDR2 FQNEAQ (reference sequence). Trimming took 2 bases from V and 8 from J; bases not matched to a gene: 11. CDR3 loop: CASSLRSNRGGEKLFF. The CDR3 coding sequence is TGTGCCAGCAGCTTACGAAGCAACAGGGGCGGGGAAAAACTGTTTTTT.

The V call is TRBV18, the J call TRBJ1-1; D unresolved. V was cut by 3 bases and J by 2 bases, with 7 bases left in between. CDR1 is KGHSH and CDR2 is LQKENI in the germline V gene. The CDR3 runs to 13 residues. CDR3 in amino acids: CASSPVTNTEAFF. CDR3 DNA: TGTGCCAGCTCACCGGTTACAAACACTGAAGCTTTCTTT.

This sequence joins TRBV5-1 and TRBJ2-2; perhaps TRBD1 as D (5 bases). Germline CDR1 is SGHRS and CDR2 is YFSETQ. Trimming took 0 bases from V and 3 from J, leaving 9 bases between them. The CDR3 runs to 15 residues. This CDR3 is CASSLGGRDTGELFF. In nucleotides, the CDR3 is TGCGCCAGCAGCTTGGGGGGCAGGGACACCGGGGAGCTGTTTTTT. Together with reference TRBV5-1 and TRBJ2-2, the CDR3 gives the full variable domain: KAGVTQTPRYLIKTRGQQVTLSCSPISGHRSVSWYQQTPGQGLQFLFEYFSETQRNKGNFPGRFSGRQFSNSRSEMNVSTLELGDSALYLCASSLGGRDTGELFFGEGSRLTVL.

The chain uses TRBV28 and TRBJ2-7; 9 bases are a match to TRBD2. Germline lookup yields CDR1 MDHEN and CDR2 SYDVKM. The CDR3 covers 15 residues. After removal of 4 bases from V and 2 bases from J, the junction contained 6 bases not matched to a gene. DNA of the CDR3: TGTGCCAGCAGTTCGAGGACTAGCGACCCCTACGAGCAGTACTTC. Encoded protein: CASSSRTSDPYEQYF.

The chain joins TRBV27 to TRBJ2-7, with 9 bases that match TRBD1. With 10 bases clipped from V and 6 bases from J, the junction kept 13 bases outside the gene matches. The CDR3 spans 14 residues. Germline V gives CDR1 MNHEY, CDR2 SMNVEV (reference sequence). CDR3 bases: TGTGCCACCCGCCGGGACAGGGCCTTCGGCGAGCAGTACTTC. Encoded protein: CATRRDRAFGEQYF.

This clone was picked up a small number of times. The genes are TRBV30 and TRBJ2-5; D possibly corresponds to TRBD2 (6 bases). The J call may be faulty, since TRBJ2-7 better matches the DNA end. This CDR3 is 12 amino acids long. CDR1 and CDR2 (germline): GTSNPN, SVGIG (reference sequence). In DNA form, the CDR3 reads TGTGCCTGGAGCCAGGGACTCGACGAGCAGTACTTC. It translates to CAWSQGLDEQYF.

The CDR3 region is CASRSASSGNTIYF. In DNA, the CDR3 is TGTGCCAGCAGAAGCGCGTCCTCTGGAAACACCATATATTTT. J is TRBJ1-3 and V is TRBV7-2; D unclear. The V gene lost 6 bases and the J gene lost 0 bases, with 9 bases spanning the gap. CDR1 is SGHTA, CDR2 FQGNSA, per germline. The CDR3 length is 14 residues.

This chain connects TRBV7-3 to TRBJ2-1; 7 bases fit TRBD2. This CDR3 spans 18 amino acids. J lost 2 bases, V lost 1 base, and 11 bases had no gene match. Germline CDR1 is SGHTA and CDR2 is FQGTGA. CDR3 sequence reads: CASSLRPGAGRTYNEQFF. DNA of the CDR3: TGTGCCAGCAGCTTAAGACCGGGAGCGGGGCGGACCTACAATGAGCAGTTCTTC. The variable domain in full, with the rest retrieved from reference TRBV7-3 and TRBJ2-1, is GAGVSQTPSNKVTEKGKYVELRCDPISGHTALYWYRQSLGQGPEFLIYFQGTGAADDSGLPNDRFFAVRPEGSVSTLKIQRTERGDSAVYLCASSLRPGAGRTYNEQFFGPGTRLTVL.

CDR3 bases: TGTGCCTGGAGGGGGGGGGTAGGTGGCTACACCTTC. Protein: CAWRGGVGGYTF. The chain has TRBV30 and TRBJ1-2; perhaps TRBD1 as D (5 bases). With 3 bases removed from V and 7 bases from J, the gap between germline ends came to 12 bases. The CDR3 runs to 12 residues. Germline loops: CDR1 GTSNPN, CDR2 SVGIG (reference sequence).

The chain links TRBV7-2 to TRBJ1-1, with D possibly being TRBD1 (5 bases). The germline CDR1 and CDR2 sequences are SGHTA and FQGNSA. The CDR3 loop spans 15 amino acids. V lost 2 bases and J 1 base, leaving 11 bases between the germline ends. The CDR3 protein is CASSLFGGKNTEAFF. The CDR3 coding sequence is TGTGCCAGCAGCTTATTCGGGGGGAAGAACACTGAAGCTTTCTTT.

The chain joins TRBV5-3 to TRBJ2-7, with 7 nucleotides matching TRBD1. TRBV5-3 is assigned to the ORF class and has an uncertain function. The CDR3 consists of 16 residues. V trimming: 0 bases; J trimming: 3 bases; junction bases outside the gene matches: 9. CDR3 sequence reads: CARSLVKGARNYEQYF. CDR3 coding DNA: TGTGCCAGAAGCTTGGTGAAGGGGGCCAGGAACTACGAGCAGTACTTC.

This clone has only a few counts. This sequence joins TRBV27 and TRBJ2-3, with D tentatively TRBD2 (6 bases). Deletions cut 6 bases from V and 1 base from J, with 17 bases between. The CDR3 contains 16 residues. Germline loops: CDR1 MNHEY, CDR2 SMNVEV (reference sequence). DNA of the CDR3: TGTGCCAGCAGCCGTGTACTGGGCGGGGGCACAGATACGCAGTATTTT. Translating it yields CASSRVLGGGTDTQYF.

J is TRBJ2-1 and V is TRBV4-2; D is perhaps TRBD1 (6 bases). Germline-derived CDR1 and CDR2 are LGHNA and YNFKEQ. CDR3 size: 13 residues. V was cut by 0 bases and J by 10 bases, with 10 bases left in between. CDR3 loop: CASSQEGAREQFF. The CDR3 DNA reads as TGTGCCAGCAGCCAAGAGGGGGCTCGGGAGCAGTTCTTC.

V gene TRBV4-3 combines with J gene TRBJ2-2; 9 nucleotides match TRBD2. The CDR3 extends over 14 amino acids. Trimming took 2 bases from V and 6 from J; bases not matched to a gene: 1. Germline CDR1 LGHNA, CDR2 YSLEER. In nucleotides, the CDR3 is TGCGCCAGCAGCCAACTAGCGGGATCCGGGGAGCTGTTTTTT. This codes for CASSQLAGSGELFF.

The chain carries TRBV2 and TRBJ2-3; the match to TRBD1 covers 12 bases. CDR1 and CDR2 from the germline V gene are SNHLY and FYNNEI. The CDR3 runs to 14 residues. Unmatched junction bases numbered 6, after V lost 8 bases and J lost 6 bases. Here the CDR3 reads CASGGDRGPDTQYF. The CDR3 nucleotides read TGTGCCAGCGGTGGGGACAGGGGGCCCGATACGCAGTATTTT.

The chain employs TRBV25-1 and TRBJ2-3; D call uncertain. The CDR3 has 13 residues. The V gene's germline CDR1 is MGHDK and CDR2 SYGVNS. The V and J ends lost 0 bases and 1 base respectively, with 2 bases between them. The CDR3 loop is CASSEYGTDTQYF. The CDR3 nucleotides are TGTGCCAGCAGTGAATACGGCACAGATACGCAGTATTTT.

The sample holds a few counts of this clone. J is TRBJ1-2 and V is TRBV19; weak D call: TRBD1 (6 bases). This CDR3 comprises 15 residues. CDR1 LNHDA and CDR2 SQIVND come from the germline V gene (reference sequence). The V end lost 5 bases, the J end lost 4 bases, and 17 bases lay between the germline ends. CDR3 protein: CASSAGERGSYGYTF. The CDR3 coding sequence is TGTGCCAGTAGTGCAGGGGAAAGAGGGAGCTATGGCTACACCTTC.

V is TRBV27 and J is TRBJ2-4; the D gene is possibly TRBD1 (6 bases). The germline V gene has CDR1 MNHEY and CDR2 SMNVEV (reference sequence). The CDR3 is 15 residues long. V lost 6 bases and J lost 0, with 12 bases in between. CDR3 sequence reads: CASSPQGLAKNIQYF. The CDR3 DNA follows: TGTGCCAGCAGCCCACAGGGCCTAGCCAAAAACATTCAGTACTTC.

The genes are TRBV7-9 and TRBJ1-1, with D perhaps TRBD1 (5 bases). The germline CDR1 and CDR2 sequences are SEHNR and FQNEAQ (reference sequence). The CDR3 runs to 13 residues. V dropped 5 bases and J dropped 1 base, with 8 bases sitting between them. Written as DNA, the CDR3 is TGTGCCAGCAGCGCACAGGAGAACACTGAAGCTTTCTTT. This codes for CASSAQENTEAFF.

In its sample, this clone was seen once. V gene TRBV5-1 combines with J gene TRBJ2-7; the match to TRBD2 covers 7 bases. The germline V gene has CDR1 SGHRS and CDR2 YFSETQ. V was clipped by 5 bases and J by 1 base; unmatched bases: 6. The CDR3 has 14 amino acids. The CDR3 DNA reads as TGCGCCAGCAGGGGGGGGGACGGATCCTACGAGCAGTACTTC. Translated, it gives CASRGGDGSYEQYF.

This clone was observed a handful of times. This chain uses TRBV6-1 with TRBJ2-7, with 9 bases that match TRBD1. V was clipped by 6 bases and J by 6 bases; unmatched bases: 9. Per the germline V gene, CDR1 is MNHNS and CDR2 is SASEGT. The length of the CDR3 is 14 residues. As DNA, the CDR3 is TGTGCCAGCAGGTACAGGGGGCGACTCCCCGAGCAGTACTTC. It codes for CASRYRGRLPEQYF.

V usage is TRBV9 and J usage is TRBJ2-4, with TRBD2 identical over 16 bases. The CDR3 length is 16 residues. The germline V gene encodes CDR1 SGDLS and CDR2 YYNGEE. V trimming: 4 bases; J trimming: 12 bases; junction bases outside the gene matches: 10. The CDR3, as DNA: TGTGCCAGCAGCATAGGGACTAGCGGGAGGGCCGACAGTCAGTACTTC. This codes for CASSIGTSGRADSQYF.

The chain is built from TRBV29-1 and TRBJ1-1, with D perhaps TRBD1 (5 bases). Germline V gene sequence: CDR1 SQVTM, CDR2 ANQGSEA. This CDR3 is built from 15 residues. V was pared by 7 bases and J by 1 base, with 19 bases between. The CDR3 coding sequence is TGCAGCGCCAAAACCGGGGGGACGGGGAACACTGAAGCTTTCTTT. It is translated as CSAKTGGTGNTEAFF.